One and the same sample provided the 19 T cell receptor beta chains below, sequenced in a study of shared T cell receptors in the human thymus (dated by TCRdb to the early 2020s). The method was the immunoSEQ multiplex PCR assay. The table comes from immuneACCESS by way of TCRdb, which keeps in-frame sequences with V and J called. Part of the clones is missing from these tables; in studies checked, under half for an unresolved V gene and the rest for unknown reasons. Counted in this sample were 700,000 or so clones; approximately 83% of them appeared once. Clones ranked in the top ten supply roughly 0.01% of the sample. These data were likewise used in another study, on human thymus T cells.

Sequenced sample: thymocytes. These TCRs come from a girl younger than two with a congenital heart defect. Donor details come from another sample of the same person, matched by shared clones.

This clone was seen just once. The chain joins TRBV28 to TRBJ1-1, with D perhaps TRBD1 (6 bases). The ends were cut back, 1 base at V and 4 bases at J, with 10 bases in the middle. The CDR3 totals 14 residues. From germline, CDR1 is MDHEN and CDR2 SYDVKM. The CDR3 coding sequence is TGTGCCAGCAGTTTATTGGGGGACATCACTGAAGCTTTCTTT. Translated, it gives CASSLLGDITEAFF. Complete variable domain (other parts from reference TRBV28 and TRBJ1-1): DVKVTQSSRYLVKRTGEKVFLECVQDMDHENMFWYRQDPGLGLRLIYFSYDVKMKEKGDIPEGYSVSREKKERFSLILESASTNQTSMYLCASSLLGDITEAFFGQGTRLTVV.

The rearrangement uses TRBV2 and TRBJ2-7; TRBD1 matches 8 bases. The CDR3 contains 13 residues. The V and J ends lost 8 bases and 2 bases, in that order; junction bases with no gene match: 5. Per the germline V gene, CDR1 is SNHLY and CDR2 is FYNNEI. Here the CDR3 reads CASGQGITYEQYF. In DNA form, the CDR3 reads TGTGCCAGCGGACAGGGCATTACCTACGAGCAGTACTTC.

The rearrangement joins TRBV6-5 to TRBJ1-3; no reliable D call. Germline loops: CDR1 MNHEY, CDR2 SVGAGI. V was clipped by 6 bases and J by 3 bases, with 9 bases between them. The CDR3 contains 13 residues. CDR3 coding DNA: TGTGCCAGCAGGTTCGGAGTTGGAAACACCATATATTTT. Its translation: CASRFGVGNTIYF.

The V call is TRBV5-6, the J call TRBJ2-7, with D hard to call. The germline CDR1 and CDR2 sequences are SGHDT and YYEEEE. The CDR3 runs 14 residues. The V end was cut by 4 bases, the J end by 3 bases, with 14 bases between. The CDR3 is CASSPIVGLYEQYF. The CDR3 nucleotides read TGTGCCAGCAGCCCAATCGTGGGCCTCTACGAGCAGTACTTC.

The chain uses TRBV6-1 and TRBJ1-2; D gene unclear. Trimming removed 2 bases from V and 8 bases from J, with 9 bases in between. Looked up from germline, CDR1 is MNHNS and CDR2 is SASEGT. This CDR3 has 12 residues. In nucleotides, the CDR3 is TGTGCCAGCAGTGAACTAAACTGGGGCTACACCTTC. Translation gives CASSELNWGYTF.

The V and J genes are TRBV7-3 and TRBJ1-1; possibly TRBD1 for D (6 bases). In germline, CDR1 is SGHTA, CDR2 FQGTGA. The CDR3 contains 13 residues. Between the trimmed V and J ends, which lost 2 bases and 8 bases, there was a span of 12 bases. In DNA, the CDR3 is TGTGCCAGCAGCTTATCTACAGGGACAGAAGCTTTCTTT. This gives the protein CASSLSTGTEAFF.

This rearrangement joins TRBV7-2 to TRBJ1-5; 7 nucleotides agree with TRBD1. CDR1 and CDR2 from the germline V gene are SGHTA and FQGNSA. This CDR3 is 15 amino acids long. V gave up 5 bases and J gave up 2 bases; unmatched junction bases: 6. The CDR3 DNA follows: TGTGCCAGCAGCGCCACCGGGACAGGCAATCAGCCCCAGCATTTT. Amino acids: CASSATGTGNQPQHF.

This clone was seen only a few times. This chain uses TRBV5-5 with TRBJ1-5, with D perhaps TRBD1 (6 bases). The germline V and J ends were trimmed by 4 bases and 1 base, with 15 bases remaining between them. The CDR3 runs to 16 residues. Germline CDR1 SGHKS, CDR2 YYEKEE (reference sequence). The CDR3 sequence is CASSHPQGQSNQPQHF. In nucleotides, the CDR3 is TGTGCCAGCAGCCACCCACAGGGCCAGAGCAATCAGCCCCAGCATTTT.

The gene calls are TRBV7-6 and TRBJ2-7; D is perhaps TRBD1 (6 bases). Trimming shortened V by 3 bases and J by 7 bases, and 7 bases separated the two germline ends. The CDR3 covers 11 residues. Germline V lookup: CDR1 SGHVS, CDR2 FNYEAQ. In DNA form, the CDR3 reads TGTGCCAGCAGCTTCCAGGGGGAGCAGTACTTC. Translation: CASSFQGEQYF. The variable domain in full, completed from reference TRBV7-6 and TRBJ2-7, reads GAGVSQSPRYKVTKRGQDVALRCDPISGHVSLYWYRQALGQGPEFLTYFNYEAQQDKSGLPNDRFSAERPEGSISTLTIQRTEQRDSAMYRCASSFQGEQYFGPGTRLTVT.

About this clone: A read error may produce the germline difference seen at one junction end. Other DNA sequences of this sample code for an identical CDR3. The J gene is TRBJ2-3, the V gene TRBV29-1, with 9 bases matching TRBD2. This CDR3 region has 14 residues. In germline, CDR1 is SQVTM, CDR2 ANQGSEA. The CDR3 spells CSVEAGGSTDTQYF. The CDR3 nucleotides read TGCAGCGTGGAAGCGGGGGGCAGCACAGATACGCAGTATTTT.

The chain is built from TRBV10-3 and TRBJ1-1; perhaps TRBD1 as D (5 bases). Trimming pared 1 base from V and 1 base from J, leaving 10 bases between. CDR1 is ENHRY, CDR2 SYGVKD, per germline. The CDR3 length is 15 residues. The DNA for the CDR3 is TGTGCCATCAGTGAGTGGGGGGATCGGAACACTGAAGCTTTCTTT. Amino acids: CAISEWGDRNTEAFF.

This chain uses TRBV5-6 with TRBJ1-4, with 10 bases matching TRBD1. V lost 5 bases to trimming and J lost 8 bases; unmatched junction nucleotides: 6. The CDR3 consists of 14 residues. CDR1 SGHDT and CDR2 YYEEEE come from the germline V gene. The CDR3 reads CASRRDRGWEKLFF. In DNA form, the CDR3 reads TGTGCCAGCAGGCGGGACAGGGGTTGGGAAAAACTGTTTTTT.

The V and J genes are TRBV7-2 and TRBJ1-5; D not resolved. Germline CDR1 and CDR2: SGHTA and FQGNSA. V dropped 2 bases and J dropped 3 bases, with 14 bases sitting between them. The CDR3 runs to 16 residues. Here the CDR3 DNA reads TGTGCCAGCAGCTTATTTGTCCGCCAGGCCAATCAGCCCCAGCATTTT. As protein: CASSLFVRQANQPQHF. The full variable domain, in which reference TRBV7-2 and TRBJ1-5 provide the parts outside the CDR3, is GAGVSQSPSNKVTEKGKDVELRCDPISGHTALYWYRQSLGQGLEFLIYFQGNSAPDKSGLPSDRFSAERTGGSVSTLTIQRTQQEDSAVYLCASSLFVRQANQPQHFGDGTRLSIL.

The V gene is TRBV6-6, the J gene TRBJ2-7; 8 nucleotides agree with TRBD1. Germline V CDR1 and CDR2: MNHNY, SVGAGI (reference sequence). With V trimmed by 10 bases and J by 5 bases, 13 bases remained unmatched. CDR3 length: 14 residues. CDR3 loop: CATRTGQGVHEQYF. The CDR3 bases are TGTGCCACACGTACCGGACAGGGCGTCCACGAGCAGTACTTC.

This clone was recorded only once. The chain links TRBV5-1 to TRBJ1-2; a weak D match, TRBD1 (5 bases). The CDR3 covers 16 residues. Germline lookup yields CDR1 SGHRS and CDR2 YFSETQ. V was pared by 4 bases and J by 0 bases, with 16 bases between. CDR3 sequence: CASSISSTAPNYGYTF. The CDR3, as DNA: TGCGCCAGCAGCATATCCTCGACAGCTCCTAACTATGGCTACACCTTC.

This chain uses TRBV5-1 with TRBJ1-3, with D maybe TRBD1 (6 bases). The CDR3 length is 15 residues. Germline V CDR1 and CDR2: SGHRS, YFSETQ. Trimming pared 3 bases from V and 2 bases from J, leaving 12 bases between. For the CDR3, the DNA is TGCGCCAGCAGCTCCCAAACAGGGACTGGAAACACCATATATTTT. Translated, it gives CASSSQTGTGNTIYF.

The rearrangement links TRBV6-5 to TRBJ1-2; TRBD1 agrees at 7 bases. V lost 7 bases to trimming and J lost 1 base; unmatched junction nucleotides: 9. The length of the CDR3 is 15 residues. CDR1 is MNHEY, CDR2 SVGAGI, per germline. CDR3 amino acids: CASNPRQGGNYGYTF. CDR3 coding DNA: TGTGCCAGCAACCCGAGACAGGGTGGTAACTATGGCTACACCTTC.

The chain is built from TRBV11-2 and TRBJ1-1; no clear D. This CDR3 is built from 10 residues. Trimming left V 5 bases short and J 6 bases short, with 4 bases between. The germline V gene encodes CDR1 SGHAT and CDR2 FQNNGV. Written as DNA, the CDR3 is TGTGCCAGCAGCGTCGCTGAAGCTTTCTTT. Protein sequence: CASSVAEAFF.

The chain carries TRBV28 and TRBJ1-2; 8 bases are shared with TRBD1. The CDR3 sequence is 15 residues long. Per germline, CDR1 MDHEN and CDR2 SYDVKM. V gave up 5 bases and J gave up 0 bases; unmatched junction bases: 5. CDR3 sequence reads: CASSPHRGANYGYTF. In DNA, the CDR3 is TGTGCCAGCAGTCCCCACAGGGGGGCTAACTATGGCTACACCTTC.